Listed here are 30 T cell receptor beta chains from one sample, sequenced in a study of post-analysis software for immune sequencing data. Findings and caveats of the study: Patients showed TRBV5-6, TRBV5-1 and TRBV20-1 among a handful of TRBV segments more frequent than in controls.

These receptors have no identified antigens. cDNA libraries for TCR beta contained unique molecular identifiers. TCRdb re-called the PCR reads through MiXCR, storing one row per CDR3 protein. This sample carries 400,000 to 500,000 distinct CDR3 sequences, roughly 38% of them seen once, and the ten largest clones take about 7.6%. Sequenced input: blood. These receptors originate from a girl aged 2 to 9 with multiple sclerosis.

The rearrangement joins TRBV29-1 to TRBJ1-4; 7 bases align to TRBD1. Trimming took 7 bases from V and 8 from J; bases not matched to a gene: 7. The V gene's germline CDR1 is SQVTM and CDR2 ANQGSEA. CDR3 length equals 12 residues. The CDR3 DNA is TGCAGCGGAAGAACAGGGGTCGAAAAACTGTTTTTT. This sequence encodes CSGRTGVEKLFF.

This chain joins TRBV4-1 and TRBJ2-2, with D unclear. The CDR3 totals 16 residues. Trimming stripped 0 bases from V and 1 base from J, with 9 bases between. CDR1 and CDR2 (germline): MGHRA, YSYEKL. The CDR3 reads CASSQDNYMNTGELFF. The CDR3 DNA is TGCGCCAGCAGCCAAGATAATTACATGAACACCGGGGAGCTGTTTTTT.

The chain has TRBV15 and TRBJ2-1, with D possibly TRBD2 on 6 matching bases. The V and J ends lost 4 bases and 5 bases respectively, with 12 bases between them. This CDR3 comprises 14 residues. Germline V gene data show CDR1 as LNHNV and CDR2 as YYDKDF (reference sequence). CDR3 nucleotides: TGTGCCACCAGCACTGGAGGGCCCAACAATGAGCAGTTCTTC. It codes for CATSTGGPNNEQFF.

The chain couples TRBV7-9 to TRBJ1-3; D is unclear. Germline CDR1 and CDR2: SEHNR and FQNEAQ (reference sequence). V lost 1 base, J lost 8 bases, and 3 bases lay in between. CDR3 length equals 11 residues. In nucleotides, the CDR3 is TGTGCCAGCAGCTTAGGGGACACCATATATTTT. Translation: CASSLGDTIYF.

This clonotype appeared a single time. The CDR3 DNA sequence: TGTGCCAGCAGGAGAGCGGGAGGAGGAGAGACCCAGTACTTC. Its translation: CASRRAGGGETQYF. V and J are TRBV7-2 and TRBJ2-5; 9 nucleotides line up with TRBD2. With 6 bases clipped from V and 4 bases from J, the junction kept 6 bases outside the gene matches. Germline CDR1 reads SGHTA; CDR2 reads FQGNSA. CDR3 length equals 14 residues.

This chain links TRBV20-1 with TRBJ2-1; 12 bases agree with TRBD2. The CDR3 contains 15 residues. The J segment lost 9 bases and the V segment lost 1 base, leaving 7 bases of the junction unmatched. CDR1 is DFQATT and CDR2 is SNEGSKA in the germline V gene (reference sequence). The CDR3 loop is CSARGLAGDVVEQFF. CDR3 DNA: TGCAGTGCTAGAGGACTAGCGGGAGACGTGGTTGAGCAGTTCTTC.

This clonotype was picked up a small number of times. The V call is TRBV9, the J call TRBJ2-1, with D hard to call. The CDR3 consists of 15 residues. Germline CDR1 SGDLS, CDR2 YYNGEE. The germline V and J ends were trimmed by 2 bases and 5 bases, with 14 bases remaining between them. The CDR3 is CASSVRLKPNNEQFF. CDR3 nucleotide sequence: TGTGCCAGCAGCGTCAGGCTAAAGCCCAACAATGAGCAGTTCTTC.

V and J are TRBV28 and TRBJ2-7, with D possibly being TRBD1 (6 bases). The V gene's germline CDR1 is MDHEN and CDR2 SYDVKM. CDR3 length equals 15 residues. Trimming removed 2 bases from V and 0 bases from J, with 11 bases in between. CDR3 nucleotide sequence: TGTGCCAGCAGTTTAGACAGGATCAGCTCCTACGAGCAGTACTTC. Its translation: CASSLDRISSYEQYF.

The rearrangement links TRBV20-1 to TRBJ2-1; D tentatively reads TRBD1 or TRBD2 (5 bases each). The germline V gene encodes CDR1 DFQATT and CDR2 SNEGSKA (reference sequence). V lost 4 bases and J lost 8, with 18 bases in between. There are 14 residues in the CDR3. The CDR3: CSAKGTQLRDEQFF. The CDR3 nucleotides read TGCAGTGCTAAGGGGACCCAATTAAGGGATGAGCAGTTCTTC.

With regard to this clonotype: The junction departs from the called germline gene at one end, perhaps through a read error. V gene TRBV12-3 or TRBV12-4 combines with J gene TRBJ2-3; 10 bases are shared with TRBD2. CDR3 length: 17 amino acids. This CDR3 is CASSFMRAGGAADAQYF. CDR3 in DNA: TGTGCCAGCAGTTTCATGAGAGCGGGAGGGGCAGCAGATGCGCAGTATTTT.

V usage is TRBV10-2 and J usage is TRBJ2-4; perhaps TRBD1 as D (6 bases). Gene TRBJ2-7 matches the end of the DNA better, so the J call may be wrong. The CDR3 extends over 13 amino acids. Germline V gene lookup returns CDR1 WSHSY and CDR2 SAAADI. CDR3 residues: CASSDAGGNEQYF. Written as DNA, the CDR3 is TGCGCCAGCAGTGACGCTGGGGGCAACGAGCAGTACTTC.

The chain has TRBV9 and TRBJ2-1; 7 nucleotides line up with TRBD2. The CDR3 extends over 15 amino acids. Looked up from germline, CDR1 is SGDLS and CDR2 is YYNGEE. The trim removed 0 bases at V and 2 bases at J, leaving 2 bases unmatched. CDR3 sequence: CASSVGTRTYNEQFF. Here the CDR3 DNA reads TGTGCCAGCAGCGTAGGGACTAGAACCTACAATGAGCAGTTCTTC.

The V and J genes are TRBV24-1 and TRBJ2-5; 13 nucleotides align to TRBD2. CDR1 KGHDR and CDR2 SFDVKD come from the germline V gene. The junction had 13 bases not matched to a gene; V was cut back by 5 bases and J by 5 bases. The CDR3 has 18 amino acids. The CDR3 DNA follows: TGTGCCACCAGTGGCCCTCCAACCGGGACTAGCGGGACGGAGACCCAGTACTTC. Protein sequence: CATSGPPTGTSGTETQYF.

This clonotype has only a few counts. J is TRBJ2-3 and V is TRBV15; D might be TRBD2 (6 bases). Trimming left V 3 bases short and J 0 bases short, with 13 bases between. This CDR3 spans 16 amino acids. Germline values: CDR1 LNHNV, CDR2 YYDKDF (reference sequence). The CDR3 here is CATSSGGTASTDTQYF. CDR3 in DNA: TGTGCCACCAGCAGTGGAGGGACTGCGAGCACAGATACGCAGTATTTT.

V usage is TRBV29-1 and J usage is TRBJ2-1; 10 nucleotides agree with TRBD2. With V trimmed by 6 bases and J by 7 bases, 9 bases remained unmatched. The germline gives CDR1 SQVTM, CDR2 ANQGSEA. This CDR3 comprises 14 residues. CDR3 sequence reads: CSVARAGGWNEQFF. The CDR3 bases are TGCAGCGTCGCGCGAGCGGGAGGGTGGAATGAGCAGTTCTTC.

The V call is TRBV7-2, the J call TRBJ1-4; 9 nucleotides match TRBD1. Per the germline V gene, CDR1 is SGHTA and CDR2 is FQGNSA. The CDR3 consists of 17 residues. With V trimmed by 6 bases and J by 8 bases, 16 bases remained unmatched. CDR3 nucleotide sequence: TGTGCCAGCAGTAGAGACAGGGGGTTTCTAGAACCCGAAAAACTGTTTTTT. Encoded protein: CASSRDRGFLEPEKLFF.

This chain joins TRBV11-2 and TRBJ1-6, with D perhaps TRBD1 (5 bases). CDR3 length: 14 amino acids. From germline, CDR1 is SGHAT and CDR2 FQNNGV. Trimming took off 6 bases at V and 6 bases at J, with 12 bases between the two ends. As DNA, the CDR3 is TGTGCCAGCAGGATACCAGGGATTAATTCACCCCTCCACTTT. Translation gives CASRIPGINSPLHF.

The V call is TRBV12-3 or TRBV12-4, the J call TRBJ2-3, with 14 positions matching TRBD2. With V trimmed by 6 bases and J by 6 bases, 8 bases remained unmatched. CDR3 size: 16 residues. The DNA for the CDR3 is TGTGCCAGCAGACGGGGACTAGCGGGGGCCGGGGATACGCAGTATTTT. It is translated as CASRRGLAGAGDTQYF.

The chain has TRBV20-1 and TRBJ2-1; TRBD2 matches 12 bases. The junction had 6 bases not matched to a gene; V was cut back by 1 base and J by 8 bases. Germline CDR1 DFQATT, CDR2 SNEGSKA (reference sequence). The CDR3 covers 15 residues. Written as DNA, the CDR3 is TGCAGTGCTAGAGTGACTAGCGGGGGACTTTATGAGCAGTTCTTC. It specifies CSARVTSGGLYEQFF.

The chain recombines TRBV6-2 or TRBV6-3 with TRBJ1-4; TRBD1 might be the D (5 bases). V lost 5 bases and J lost 14, with 15 bases in between. CDR1 is MNHEY, CDR2 SVGEGT, per germline. There are 12 residues in the CDR3. The CDR3 loop reads CASSENRRKLFF. The DNA for the CDR3 is TGTGCCAGCAGTGAGAACAGGCGGAAGCTGTTTTTT.

The chain uses TRBV20-1 and TRBJ1-5; TRBD1 matches 8 bases. CDR1 is DFQATT and CDR2 is SNEGSKA in the germline V gene (reference sequence). The CDR3 is 15 residues long. V lost 5 bases, J lost 3 bases, and 9 bases stayed unmatched. DNA of the CDR3: TGCAGTGCTCCCCGGCCGGGACAGGCCAATCAGCCCCAGCATTTT. Its protein product is CSAPRPGQANQPQHF.

The chain recombines TRBV24-1 with TRBJ2-3; no clear D. The CDR3 length is 14 residues. Trimming stripped 5 bases from V and 2 bases from J, with 10 bases between. The germline V gene encodes CDR1 KGHDR and CDR2 SFDVKD. The CDR3 DNA reads TGTGCCACCAGTGCACTGGAGACCACAGATACGCAGTATTTT. This codes for CATSALETTDTQYF.

The genes are TRBV2 and TRBJ1-5, with D perhaps matching TRBD1 (5 bases). Trimming took 4 bases from V and 0 from J, leaving 10 bases between them. There are 15 residues in the CDR3. CDR1 is SNHLY, CDR2 FYNNEI, per germline. CDR3 coding DNA: TGTGCCAGCAGTGGCAGGGAGGGTAGCAATCAGCCCCAGCATTTT. Protein sequence: CASSGREGSNQPQHF.

The chain joins TRBV6-2 or TRBV6-3 to TRBJ2-3; 14 positions match TRBD2. Per germline, CDR1 MNHEY and CDR2 SVGEGT. V was pared by 2 bases and J by 3 bases, with 13 bases of the junction left unmatched. The CDR3 has 20 amino acids. The CDR3 protein is CASSYHLRTSGRSYTDTQYF. CDR3 coding DNA: TGTGCCAGCAGTTACCACCTGAGGACTAGCGGGAGGAGTTATACAGATACGCAGTATTTT.

Only a few counts were recorded for this clonotype. The chain recombines TRBV4-3 with TRBJ2-5; D possibly corresponds to TRBD2 (6 bases). The CDR3 has 17 residues. Trimming cost V 0 bases and J 4 bases, with 18 bases left between them. The germline V gene has CDR1 LGHNA and CDR2 YSLEER. This chain's CDR3 is CASSQDRTWRGGETQYF. For the CDR3, the DNA is TGCGCCAGCAGCCAAGACCGGACGTGGAGGGGAGGAGAGACCCAGTACTTC.

This clonotype was detected only a few times. The rearrangement links TRBV2 to TRBJ1-2; unclear D gene. V dropped 2 bases and J dropped 11 bases, with 6 bases sitting between them. There are 10 residues in the CDR3. CDR1 is SNHLY, CDR2 FYNNEI, per germline. The CDR3 here is CASSERNYTF. CDR3 nucleotide sequence: TGTGCCAGCAGTGAAAGGAATTACACCTTC.

The table lists this clonotype with a few counts. J is TRBJ2-7 and V is TRBV19; weak D call: TRBD1 (6 bases). The CDR3 sequence is 15 residues long. V lost 4 bases and J 3 bases, leaving 16 bases between the germline ends. Per the germline V gene, CDR1 is LNHDA and CDR2 is SQIVND (reference sequence). CDR3 in amino acids: CASSNHHREVYEQYF. The CDR3 DNA follows: TGTGCCAGTAGTAATCACCACAGGGAAGTCTACGAGCAGTACTTC.

The V gene is TRBV7-2, the J gene TRBJ2-1, with D maybe TRBD1 (6 bases). The CDR3 sequence is 15 residues long. CDR1 is SGHTA, CDR2 FQGNSA, per germline. V lost 3 bases, J lost 3 bases, and 12 bases lay in between. CDR3 region: CASSFARGHYNEQFF. CDR3 bases: TGTGCCAGCAGCTTCGCCAGGGGACACTACAATGAGCAGTTCTTC. The variable domain in full, with the rest retrieved from reference TRBV7-2 and TRBJ2-1, is GAGVSQSPSNKVTEKGKDVELRCDPISGHTALYWYRQSLGQGLEFLIYFQGNSAPDKSGLPSDRFSAERTGGSVSTLTIQRTQQEDSAVYLCASSFARGHYNEQFFGPGTRLTVL.

The chain employs TRBV20-1 and TRBJ2-1, with TRBD2 as a possible D gene (6 bases). Trimming pared 5 bases from V and 6 bases from J, leaving 23 bases between. This CDR3 region has 16 residues. Germline-derived CDR1 and CDR2 are DFQATT and SNEGSKA (reference sequence). The CDR3 protein is CSAPDRGGTGLNEQFF. Written as DNA, the CDR3 is TGCAGTGCTCCGGACCGGGGCGGGACGGGACTCAATGAGCAGTTCTTC.

This clonotype was recorded a few times. The V call is TRBV12-3 or TRBV12-4, the J call TRBJ2-3, with D tentatively TRBD2 (6 bases). CDR3 size: 15 residues. Deletions cut 2 bases from V and 3 bases from J, with 12 bases between. CDR3 sequence (DNA): TGTGCCAGCAGTTTATACGGGAGTAGGACAGATACGCAGTATTTT. The encoded protein is CASSLYGSRTDTQYF.